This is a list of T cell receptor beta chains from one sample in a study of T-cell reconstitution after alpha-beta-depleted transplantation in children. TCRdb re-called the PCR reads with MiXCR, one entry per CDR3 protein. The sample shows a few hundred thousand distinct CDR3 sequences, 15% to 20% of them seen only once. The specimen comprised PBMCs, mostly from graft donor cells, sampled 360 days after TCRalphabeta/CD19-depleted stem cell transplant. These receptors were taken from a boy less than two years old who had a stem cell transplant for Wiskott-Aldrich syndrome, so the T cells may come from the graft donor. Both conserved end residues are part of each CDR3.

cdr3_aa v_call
CASSLRPSSPLHF TRBV12-3/TRBV12-4
CASSPIGGRGNYGYTF TRBV12-3/TRBV12-4
CSARALAGGHVQYF TRBV20-1
CASSFGPLGNEQFF TRBV5-6
CASSLGILAGVHEQYF TRBV7-2
CATSDLPSGEQFF TRBV24-1
CASSLALPGGNGYTF TRBV7-9
CSVEVRRIQETQYF TRBV29-1
CASSLGRKIENTEAFF TRBV5-1
CASRERGGTNTGELFF TRBV5-1
CASSFRLANYEQYF TRBV27
CASSNGLAGGLAKNIQYF TRBV5-6
CASSELGGSSNEQLF TRBV25-1
CASSQDLRGTNEKLFF TRBV3-1
CASSLLGGDTEAFF TRBV4-1
CASSQTGETQYF TRBV7-8
CASSLQGQGVFEQFF TRBV12-3/TRBV12-4
CASSQTGSNTEAFF TRBV18
CASSQVEGIPELF TRBV3-1
CSVYRRMTGGITEAFF TRBV29-1
CASRYNNEQFF TRBV6-5
CASSPATSGARYYNEQFF TRBV18
CASSAIAETDEQFF TRBV12-3/TRBV12-4
CASTGEQETQYF TRBV2
CASRGAEDEQYF TRBV27
CASSPRGPLYPFDEQYF TRBV18
CASSLASGRSGEQFF TRBV7-9
CASSARLAGNNEQFF TRBV5-1
CASSEALPGRGGRYTF TRBV2
CASSLEGESGELFF TRBV5-1
CASLSGSSYNEQFF TRBV28
CASSGIRVASGGTFYTDTQYF TRBV2
CASSLFTGRMETQYF TRBV28
CASSRSLTENYGYTF TRBV7-9
CSVVGQGGEAFF TRBV29-1
CAISESISGGETQYF TRBV10-3
CASSYGTGPTDTQYF TRBV6-5
CSARDLRTSRQETQYF TRBV20-1
CASSPSGNEQFF TRBV7-9
CSALFLSGFREKLFF TRBV20-1
CSATIAGGTGELSF TRBV20-1
CASSDPGTSQMGTQYF TRBV25-1
CSATITGYGYTF TRBV20-1
CASSFGVAGANVLTF TRBV5-5